The 11 T cell receptor beta chains reported below all come from one sample, sequenced in a study of blood T cell repertoires in COVID-19 (dated by TCRdb to 2019 to 2021). Libraries were built with the immunoSEQ multiplex PCR assay. As stored in TCRdb, this immuneACCESS dataset retains in-frame rearrangements with V and J assigned. A fraction of the clones does not appear; measured against another copy, unresolved V genes explain less than half of the discrepancy, and the remainder lacks a known reason. Within this sample are 250,000 to 350,000 clones, with approximately 84% of them counted one time only. Approximately 14% of the sample comes from the top ten. The sequencing sample was made of peripheral blood. The receptors were sampled from a person aged 70 to 85 with COVID-19, enrolled during active disease.

This chain uses TRBV6-5 with TRBJ2-1, with a possible D match to TRBD2 (7 bases). The CDR3 totals 14 residues. From germline, CDR1 is MNHEY and CDR2 SVGAGI. V lost 8 bases and J 7 bases, leaving 18 bases between the germline ends. The CDR3 protein is CASRLAGAVNEQFF. The CDR3 nucleotides are TGTGCCAGCCGCCTCGCGGGGGCTGTAAATGAGCAGTTCTTC.

The chain is built from TRBV14 and TRBJ2-7, with D possibly being TRBD2 (6 bases). The CDR3 is made up of 12 amino acids. V dropped 3 bases and J dropped 3 bases, with 6 bases sitting between them. Germline values: CDR1 SGHDN, CDR2 FVKESK. The CDR3: CASSQEGYEQYF. CDR3 DNA sequence: TGTGCCAGCAGCCAGGAGGGCTACGAGCAGTACTTC.

This chain links TRBV6-2 or TRBV6-3 with TRBJ2-1, with D perhaps matching TRBD2 (5 bases). This CDR3 is 13 amino acids long. Germline V gene sequence: CDR1 MNHEY, CDR2 SVGEGT. V lost 6 bases, J lost 10 bases, and 16 bases lay in between. The CDR3 region has the DNA TGTGCCAGCAGCTCTAGCCCGTTCTTCGAGCAGTTCTTC. Translation: CASSSSPFFEQFF.

The chain uses TRBV3-1 (or the pseudogene TRBV3-2) and TRBJ1-2, with a weak D call TRBD1 (6 bases). Germline V gene lookup returns CDR1 LGHDT and CDR2 YNNKEL (reference sequence). The V gene lost 0 bases and the J gene lost 7 bases, with 15 bases spanning the gap. This CDR3 is 15 amino acids long. The CDR3 reads CASSQDLVGAGGYTF. The CDR3 nucleotides are TGTGCCAGCAGCCAAGATCTTGTGGGGGCGGGTGGCTACACCTTC.

This chain joins TRBV7-6 and TRBJ1-1, with D possibly matching TRBD1 (6 bases). V lost 1 base, J lost 12 bases, and 9 bases lay in between. Germline CDR1 and CDR2: SGHVS and FNYEAQ. The CDR3 consists of 11 residues. The CDR3 DNA reads TGTGCCAGCAGCTTAGAGGGACAAACTTTCTTT. Protein sequence: CASSLEGQTFF. Full variable domain (outside the CDR3, taken from reference TRBV7-6 and TRBJ1-1): GAGVSQSPRYKVTKRGQDVALRCDPISGHVSLYWYRQALGQGPEFLTYFNYEAQQDKSGLPNDRFSAERPEGSISTLTIQRTEQRDSAMYRCASSLEGQTFFGQGTRLTVV.

In its sample, this clone was seen once. The chain is built from TRBV12-2 and TRBJ2-3; whether TRBD2, the table's D call, matches the DNA was not checked. TRBV12-2 is deemed a pseudogene. The CDR3 extends over 18 amino acids. The CDR3 DNA follows: TGTGCAAGTCGCTTAGCGGTGTCCCTAGCGGGGGTTGTAGATACGCAGTATTTT. Translated: CASRLAVSLAGVVDTQYF.

This sequence joins TRBV18 and TRBJ2-2; 8 bases align to TRBD1. The V segment lost 3 bases and the J segment 5 bases; nucleotides outside the gene matches: 5. The CDR3 totals 15 residues. CDR1 and CDR2 (germline): KGHSH, LQKENI. The CDR3 nucleotides are TGTGCCAGCTCACCGGGACAGGTGGGTACCGGGGAGCTGTTTTTT. Amino acid sequence: CASSPGQVGTGELFF. The full variable domain, rest sourced from reference TRBV18 and TRBJ2-2, is NAGVMQNPRHLVRRRGQEARLRCSPMKGHSHVYWYRQLPEEGLKFMVYLQKENIIDESGMPKERFSAEFPKEGPSILRIQQVVRGDSAAYFCASSPGQVGTGELFFGEGSRLTVL.

The V and J genes are TRBV7-2 and TRBJ2-7; 7 bases are shared with TRBD2. Trimming at V came to 3 bases and at J to 3 bases, leaving 8 bases not matched to a gene. The germline V gene encodes CDR1 SGHTA and CDR2 FQGNSA. This CDR3 is built from 15 residues. CDR3: CASSFSLAEGYEQYF. CDR3 nucleotide sequence: TGTGCCAGCAGCTTTTCGCTAGCGGAGGGCTACGAGCAGTACTTC.

The chain carries TRBV7-3 and TRBJ1-6; D remains ambiguous. Per germline, CDR1 SGHTA and CDR2 FQGTGA. V dropped 4 bases and J dropped 7 bases, with 14 bases sitting between them. The CDR3 extends over 15 amino acids. This chain's CDR3 is CASSSGVGINSPLHF. The DNA of the CDR3 is TGTGCCAGCAGCTCCGGGGTGGGAATAAATTCACCCCTCCACTTT.

Regarding this clone: This may be a read error: a much more frequent sequence differs by one nucleotide. The chain has TRBV7-9 and TRBJ1-4, with TRBD1 identical over 8 bases. The CDR3 runs to 14 residues. CDR1 and CDR2 from the germline V gene are SEHNR and FQNEAQ (reference sequence). V lost 1 base to trimming and J lost 5 bases; unmatched junction nucleotides: 0. Written as DNA, the CDR3 is TGTGCCAGCAGCTTAGACAGGGGGAATGAAAAACTGTTTTTT. It translates to CASSLDRGNEKLFF.

CDR3: CASSLRGLPTDTQYF. CDR3 sequence (DNA): TGCGCCAGCAGCCTTAGGGGGTTGCCCACAGATACGCAGTATTTT. The rearrangement joins TRBV5-1 to TRBJ2-3; TRBD1 might be the D (6 bases). CDR1 and CDR2 from the germline V gene are SGHRS and YFSETQ. The CDR3 is made up of 15 amino acids. The ends were cut back, 4 bases at V and 2 bases at J, with 14 bases in the middle. The whole variable domain, filled in from reference TRBV5-1 and TRBJ2-3, reads KAGVTQTPRYLIKTRGQQVTLSCSPISGHRSVSWYQQTPGQGLQFLFEYFSETQRNKGNFPGRFSGRQFSNSRSEMNVSTLELGDSALYLCASSLRGLPTDTQYFGPGTRLTVL.